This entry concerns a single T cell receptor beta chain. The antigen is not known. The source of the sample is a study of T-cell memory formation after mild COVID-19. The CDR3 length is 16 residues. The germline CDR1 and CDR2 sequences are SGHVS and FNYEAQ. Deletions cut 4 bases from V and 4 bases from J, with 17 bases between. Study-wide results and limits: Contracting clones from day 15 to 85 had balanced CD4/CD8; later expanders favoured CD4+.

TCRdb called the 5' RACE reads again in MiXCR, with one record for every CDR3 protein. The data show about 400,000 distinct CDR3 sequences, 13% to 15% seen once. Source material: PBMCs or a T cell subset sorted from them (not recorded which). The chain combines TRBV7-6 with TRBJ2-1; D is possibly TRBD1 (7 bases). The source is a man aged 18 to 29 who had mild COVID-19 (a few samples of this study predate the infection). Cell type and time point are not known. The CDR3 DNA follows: TGTGCCAGCAGCTCGCCCTACAGGGGAGGTTACAATGAGCAGTTCTTC. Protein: CASSSPYRGGYNEQFF.